This T cell receptor (beta chain) comes out of a study of cytomegalovirus exposure and HLA in healthy donors. The J segment lost 4 bases and the V segment lost 1 base, leaving 14 bases of the junction unmatched. CDR1 is MGHRA and CDR2 is YSYEKL in the germline V gene. This CDR3 has 18 residues. Primers: 60 Vbeta forward and 13 Jbeta reverse. Clones were sequenced by immunoSEQ multiplex PCR, and TCRdb holds only the in-frame ones, with some missing. Among about 120,000 clones listed, approximately 81% were seen once. What was sequenced was PBMCs. The clonotype comes from a male donor in good health and CMV-seronegative. This sequence joins TRBV4-1 and TRBJ2-3, with 7 bases aligning to TRBD2. The CDR3 DNA sequence: TGCGCCAGCAGCCAAGTATTTGCGGGGGTCCCTAGGGCAGATACGCAGTATTTT. Its translation is CASSQVFAGVPRADTQYF.